Shown below are 19 T cell receptor beta chains from a single sample sequenced in a study of T cells in women clearing cervical HPV infection. Clones were sequenced by immunoSEQ multiplex PCR, and TCRdb holds only the in-frame ones, with some missing. This table holds approximately 37,000 clones. The sequenced material came from blood buffy coat. These receptors originate from a woman aged 18-70 years with a cervical HPV16 infection that either progressed to CIN3+ or cleared (not recorded which).

Turning to this clone: The read terminates 3 residues before the CDR3 end, so the remaining end is supplied by the germline J gene. The J gene is TRBJ2-7, the V gene TRBV20-1, with 7 bases identical to TRBD1. CDR1 is DFQATT and CDR2 is SNEGSKA in the germline V gene (reference sequence). The CDR3 spans 13 residues. Unmatched junction bases numbered 6, after V lost 6 bases and J lost 1 base. The covered CDR3 bases are TGCAGTGCGGCAGGACAGGAATCCTACGAG. Protein: CSAAGQESYE. The CDR3 reads in full as CSAAGQESYEQYF.

Points on this clone: The read comes to an end 3 residues before the CDR3 does, leaving the germline J gene to fill in the end. V gene TRBV19 combines with J gene TRBJ1-4; no firm D call. The CDR3 has 17 residues. Trimming took off 3 bases at V and 6 bases at J, with 20 bases between the two ends. Germline V gives CDR1 LNHDA, CDR2 SQIVND (reference sequence). The CDR3 region is CASSIGNSPVAYEKLFF. The sequenced CDR3 bases are TGTGCCAGTAGTATTGGTAACTCCCCTGTCGCCTATGAAAAA. The variable domain in full, with the rest retrieved from reference TRBV19 and TRBJ1-4, is DGGITQSPKYLFRKEGQNVTLSCEQNLNHDAMYWYRQDPGQGLRLIYYSQIVNDFQKGDIAEGYSVSREKKESFPLTVTSAQKNPTAFYLCASSIGNSPVAYEKLFFGSGTQLSVL.

Comment on this clone: With the read ending 3 residues before the CDR3 end, the germline J gene is used to fill in that end. The genes are TRBV10-3 and TRBJ1-2, with D perhaps matching TRBD1 (6 bases). This CDR3 spans 14 amino acids. From germline, CDR1 is ENHRY and CDR2 SYGVKD. Trimming shortened V by 1 base and J by 4 bases, and 10 bases separated the two germline ends. The CDR3 sequence: CAISECTGCYGYTF. The sequenced CDR3 bases are TGTGCCATCAGTGAGTGTACAGGGTGCTATGGC.

For this clone: The CDR3 end lies 3 residues beyond the end of the read and is filled in from the germline J gene. The chain combines TRBV6-2 or TRBV6-3 with TRBJ2-2, with TRBD2 identical over 7 bases. The germline V gene has CDR1 MNHEY and CDR2 SVGEGT. Trimming at V came to 5 bases and at J to 4 bases, leaving 7 bases not matched to a gene. The length of the CDR3 is 15 residues. The CDR3 loop is CASSEPSGGTGELFF. The sequenced CDR3 bases are TGTGCCAGCAGTGAGCCTAGCGGAGGCACCGGGGAG.

Worth noting for this clone: The read finishes 3 residues shy of the CDR3 end, and the germline J gene is used to complete it. The chain combines TRBV13 with TRBJ1-1, with 9 bases matching TRBD1. The CDR3 totals 14 residues. Trimming removed 6 bases from V and 5 bases from J; junction bases left unmatched: 7. Germline-derived CDR1 and CDR2 are PRHDT and FYEKMQ (reference sequence). CDR3 bases read: TGTGCCAGCAGAATAACCGGGACAGGGACTGAA. Its translation: CASRITGTGTE. The entire CDR3 protein is CASRITGTGTEAFF.

Remarks on this clone: The read ends 3 residues early relative to the CDR3; the germline J gene fills the gap. The genes are TRBV30 and TRBJ1-6; the D gene is possibly TRBD1 (5 bases). Trimming took 8 bases from V and 7 from J, leaving 12 bases between them. The CDR3 runs 12 residues. Per germline, CDR1 GTSNPN and CDR2 SVGIG (reference sequence). The CDR3 loop reads CASSGGNSPLHF. The CDR3 bases that were read are TGTGCCAGCTCCGGGGGGAATTCACCC.

Note on this clone: Germline and junction disagree at one end, which may indicate a read error. The read terminates 3 residues before the CDR3 end, so the remaining end is supplied by the germline J gene. The sample contains more than one DNA sequence encoding this CDR3. The chain employs TRBV30 and TRBJ1-3, with 8 positions matching TRBD1. This CDR3 contains 14 residues. Looked up from germline, CDR1 is GTSNPN and CDR2 is SVGIG (reference sequence). The CDR3 is CAWSKDRVGNTIYF. The CDR3 DNA, read in part, is TGTGCCTGGAGTAAGGACAGGGTTGGAAACACG.

Worth noting for this clone: Read coverage stops 3 residues before the CDR3 terminus; the germline J gene supplies the remainder. The chain has TRBV5-1 and TRBJ2-7; D is possibly TRBD2 (7 bases). Trimming removed 3 bases from V and 5 bases from J, with 15 bases in between. The CDR3 extends over 14 amino acids. The germline gives CDR1 SGHRS, CDR2 YFSETQ. The CDR3 sequence is CASSWGGPENEQYF. Incomplete CDR3 DNA: TGCGCCAGCAGCTGGGGGGGGCCAGAGAACGAG.

For this clone: Read coverage stops 3 residues before the CDR3 terminus; the germline J gene supplies the remainder. The chain uses TRBV5-1 and TRBJ2-2; D possibly corresponds to TRBD2 (6 bases). The V gene's germline CDR1 is SGHRS and CDR2 YFSETQ. CDR3 length: 13 amino acids. The CDR3 sequence is CASNRTPGEKLFF. Partial CDR3 DNA: TGCGCCAGCAACCGGACACCGGGGGAAAAG.

Worth noting for this clone: From the germline J gene comes the end of the CDR3, since the read stops 3 residues before it. The chain employs TRBV10-3 and TRBJ2-7, with TRBD2 matching over 8 bases. This CDR3 contains 16 residues. Germline V gene sequence: CDR1 ENHRY, CDR2 SYGVKD. The V and J ends lost 6 bases and 0 bases, in that order; junction bases with no gene match: 10. The part of the CDR3 DNA that was read is TGTGCCATCAGCAACCCACTAGCGGACTTCTCCTACGAG. As protein: CAISNPLADFSYE. The complete CDR3 reads CAISNPLADFSYEQYF.

As concerns this clone: The read terminates 3 residues before the CDR3 end, so the remaining end is supplied by the germline J gene. V usage is TRBV11-2 and J usage is TRBJ2-1; unclear D gene. The V end was cut by 0 bases, the J end by 3 bases, with 9 bases between. Germline V gives CDR1 SGHAT, CDR2 FQNNGV. This CDR3 is built from 15 residues. The CDR3 sequence is CASSLDLGDYNEQFF. CDR3 DNA (partial): TGTGCCAGCAGCTTAGATCTAGGCGACTACAATGAG.

A word on this clone: The read falls 3 residues short of the CDR3 end, and the missing part is taken from the germline J gene. J is TRBJ1-2 and V is TRBV19, with a tentative D call TRBD1 (6 bases). Germline lookup yields CDR1 LNHDA and CDR2 SQIVND (reference sequence). The CDR3 totals 17 residues. CDR3 sequence: CASSPTHLRDTSDDYTF. Partial CDR3 DNA: TGTGCCAGTAGCCCCACCCATCTCCGGGACACCAGCGACGAC.

The part of the CDR3 DNA that was read is TGTGCCAGTAGGCTCGAAGCTCAGCCC. Its translation: CASRLEAQP. In full, the CDR3 reads CASRLEAQPQHF. The chain employs TRBV19 and TRBJ1-5; no reliable D call. The sequence runs out 3 residues before the end of the CDR3; the remainder is reconstructed from the germline J gene. The CDR3 runs to 12 residues. Germline V gene sequence: CDR1 LNHDA, CDR2 SQIVND (reference sequence). The ends were cut back, 6 bases at V and 6 bases at J, with 9 bases in the middle.

Of note for this clone: The read gets to within 3 residues of the CDR3 end, and the germline J gene fills in the rest. The genes are TRBV19 and TRBJ2-3; 13 nucleotides align to TRBD2. J gave up 2 bases and V 3 bases, and 2 bases lay outside the gene matches. Germline assignment: CDR1 LNHDA and CDR2 SQIVND (reference sequence). CDR3 size: 16 residues. The sequenced part of the CDR3 DNA is TGTGCCAGTAGTATGGGGACTAGCGGGGCCACAGATACG. This encodes CASSMGTSGATDT. In full, the CDR3 is CASSMGTSGATDTQYF.

Turning to this clone: The read gets to within 3 residues of the CDR3 end, and the germline J gene fills in the rest. The chain has TRBV18 and TRBJ1-5; 11 nucleotides match TRBD1. This CDR3 region has 17 residues. The germline gives CDR1 KGHSH, CDR2 LQKENI. Losses at the gene ends were 4 bases for V and 7 bases for J; bases not matched to a gene: 12. CDR3 DNA, as far as it was read: TGTGCCAGCTCACTAAACCCGGACAGGGGGCGAGGCCAGCCC. It yields the protein CASSLNPDRGRGQP. In full, the CDR3 reads CASSLNPDRGRGQPQHF.

A note on this clone: The CDR3 goes on 3 residues after the read ends, and that part is filled in from the germline J gene. This chain joins TRBV20-1 and TRBJ1-5; D is ambiguous. V was cut by 8 bases and J by 0 bases, with 20 bases left in between. CDR3 length equals 16 residues. Per the germline V gene, CDR1 is DFQATT and CDR2 is SNEGSKA (reference sequence). The chain's CDR3 is CSSRAGGLDSNQPQHF. The sequenced CDR3 bases are TGCAGTTCAAGAGCAGGTGGTTTGGATAGCAATCAGCCC.

About this clone itself: The CDR3 end lies 3 residues beyond the end of the read and is filled in from the germline J gene. This sequence joins TRBV7-2 and TRBJ2-2, with 9 positions matching TRBD1. Germline CDR1 SGHTA, CDR2 FQGNSA. The CDR3 extends over 14 amino acids. The part of the CDR3 DNA that was read is TGTGCCAGCAGTATGGACAGGGGAGGTGAAAAG. Translation gives CASSMDRGGEK. Given in full, the CDR3 is CASSMDRGGEKLFF.

Measured by frequency, this clone is medium-sized. Sequencing ends 3 residues short of the CDR3 end; the germline J gene provides the rest. This chain links TRBV10-3 with TRBJ2-7; TRBD2 matches at 9 bases. The CDR3 has 14 amino acids. The germline gives CDR1 ENHRY, CDR2 SYGVKD. Trimming at V came to 3 bases and at J to 2 bases, leaving 2 bases not matched to a gene. The sequenced CDR3 bases are TGTGCCATCAGTGACGCTAGCGGGACCTACGAG. Translated: CAISDASGTYE. The entire CDR3 protein is CAISDASGTYEQYF.

With respect to this clone: The CDR3 end is not reached by the read, which stops 3 residues before it; the germline J gene fills it in. The chain couples TRBV5-1 to TRBJ2-6; weak D call: TRBD1 (6 bases). V lost 4 bases to trimming and J lost 2 bases, with 13 bases between them. CDR3 size: 16 residues. The germline V gene encodes CDR1 SGHRS and CDR2 YFSETQ. CDR3 DNA, as far as it was read: TGCGCCAGCAGCCAGGACAGTTCTCCTGGGGCCAACGTC. Its translation is CASSQDSSPGANV. The whole CDR3 sequence reads CASSQDSSPGANVLTF.